The next 26 T cell receptor beta chains were all read from a single sample in a study of cytomegalovirus exposure and HLA in healthy donors. It was with 60 Vbeta and 13 Jbeta primers that the PCR ran. Assay used: immunoSEQ multiplex PCR; TCRdb lists only in-frame clones, some missing. The sample has about 190,000 clones; roughly nine tenths are singletons. Sequenced input: PBMCs. These receptors originate from a boy aged 2-9 years in good health and CMV-seronegative.

The chain employs TRBV5-1 and TRBJ2-5; TRBD2 matches at 12 bases. CDR1 is SGHRS and CDR2 is YFSETQ in the germline V gene. The CDR3 loop spans 16 amino acids. After removal of 4 bases from V and 0 bases from J, the junction contained 4 bases not matched to a gene. CDR3 DNA sequence: TGCGCCAGCAGCGCTCGGACTAGCGGGGACCAAGAGACCCAGTACTTC. Translated, it gives CASSARTSGDQETQYF.

The chain employs TRBV5-1 and TRBJ1-1; TRBD1 matches at 8 bases. CDR3 length: 14 residues. Germline V gives CDR1 SGHRS, CDR2 YFSETQ. V shed 3 bases, J shed 2 bases, and the junction held 3 bases outside the gene matches. The CDR3 DNA sequence: TGCGCCAGCAGCTCCGACAGGGGAAACACTGAAGCTTTCTTT. Translating it yields CASSSDRGNTEAFF. Supplemented by reference TRBV5-1 and TRBJ1-1, the full variable domain reads KAGVTQTPRYLIKTRGQQVTLSCSPISGHRSVSWYQQTPGQGLQFLFEYFSETQRNKGNFPGRFSGRQFSNSRSEMNVSTLELGDSALYLCASSSDRGNTEAFFGQGTRLTVV.

V usage is TRBV6-5 and J usage is TRBJ2-7; the D gene is possibly TRBD2 (6 bases). From germline, CDR1 is MNHEY and CDR2 SVGAGI. V shed 6 bases and J shed 3 bases, with 18 bases lying between them. This CDR3 comprises 15 residues. CDR3 bases: TGTGCCAGCAGATCCGAAGAGGCGGGATACTACGAGCAGTACTTC. Its translation is CASRSEEAGYYEQYF.

The chain links TRBV28 to TRBJ1-4; no clear D. Germline V gives CDR1 MDHEN, CDR2 SYDVKM. V was cut by 6 bases and J by 4 bases, with 9 bases left in between. The CDR3 runs to 13 residues. The chain's CDR3 is CASRDGLNEKLFF. CDR3 in DNA: TGTGCCAGCAGGGACGGACTTAATGAAAAACTGTTTTTT.

There are a few counts of this clone. V gene TRBV19 combines with J gene TRBJ1-5; D unresolved. The germline V gene has CDR1 LNHDA and CDR2 SQIVND (reference sequence). The V and J ends lost 3 bases and 9 bases respectively, with 12 bases between them. The CDR3 extends over 13 amino acids. The chain's CDR3 is CASSMREARPQHF. The CDR3 DNA follows: TGTGCCAGTAGTATGCGGGAGGCACGGCCCCAGCATTTT.

The chain recombines TRBV28 with TRBJ1-2, with D maybe TRBD1 (5 bases). From germline, CDR1 is MDHEN and CDR2 SYDVKM. Trimming took 6 bases from V and 2 from J, leaving 10 bases between them. The CDR3 is made up of 13 amino acids. The CDR3 region is CASRQTVNYGYTF. DNA for the CDR3: TGTGCCAGCAGGCAGACAGTAAACTATGGCTACACCTTC.

The gene calls are TRBV6-1 and TRBJ2-7; the D gene is possibly TRBD2 (5 bases). CDR3 length: 11 amino acids. V was shortened by 8 bases and J by 7 bases, with 12 bases between the two germline ends. Germline V gene lookup returns CDR1 MNHNS and CDR2 SASEGT. The chain's CDR3 is CASATTGEQYF. DNA of the CDR3: TGTGCCAGCGCCACTACGGGAGAGCAGTACTTC.

J is TRBJ2-5 and V is TRBV2; D possibly corresponds to TRBD1 (5 bases). Trimming removed 4 bases from V and 11 bases from J, with 17 bases in between. Germline assignment: CDR1 SNHLY and CDR2 FYNNEI. The length of the CDR3 is 13 residues. The CDR3 here is CASSVQDGYGQYF. CDR3 in DNA: TGTGCCAGCAGTGTACAGGATGGCTACGGGCAGTACTTC.

As regards this clone: Sequence at one end of the junction differs from germline and may be a read error. The V call is TRBV28, the J call TRBJ1-3; unclear D gene. Per the germline V gene, CDR1 is MDHEN and CDR2 is SYDVKM. This CDR3 has 13 residues. The DNA of the CDR3 is TGTGCCAGCAGTTTGCTTGGTGGTAGGAGTCTCTTGTTT. This gives the protein CASSLLGGRSLLF.

There are a few counts of this clone. The V and J genes are TRBV18 and TRBJ1-5; 10 positions match TRBD1. Germline V gene sequence: CDR1 KGHSH, CDR2 LQKENI. The CDR3 has 15 residues. Trimming at V came to 6 bases and at J to 4 bases, leaving 6 bases not matched to a gene. The CDR3 sequence is CASSGDRGKNQPQHF. As DNA, the CDR3 is TGTGCCAGCTCCGGGGACAGGGGAAAGAATCAGCCCCAGCATTTT.

The V call is TRBV9, the J call TRBJ2-1; D may be TRBD2 (5 bases). CDR3 length equals 16 residues. CDR1 SGDLS and CDR2 YYNGEE come from the germline V gene. V was trimmed by 3 bases and J by 1 base, leaving 14 bases between them. For the CDR3, the DNA is TGTGCCAGCAGCGCACTAGGTCGGGTATCCTACAATGAGCAGTTCTTC. Encoded protein: CASSALGRVSYNEQFF.

The chain combines TRBV7-6 with TRBJ1-5; TRBD1 matches 10 bases. CDR3 length equals 15 residues. Germline CDR1 and CDR2: SGHVS and FNYEAQ. The J segment lost 4 bases and the V segment lost 0 bases, leaving 0 bases of the junction unmatched. CDR3 coding DNA: TGTGCCAGCAGCTTAGCGGGACAGGGGAATCAGCCCCAGCATTTT. Residues: CASSLAGQGNQPQHF.

The chain combines TRBV6-6 with TRBJ2-7; tentative D call: TRBD1 (6 bases). V lost 6 bases to trimming and J lost 3 bases, with 9 bases between them. The germline gives CDR1 MNHNY, CDR2 SVGAGI (reference sequence). The CDR3 is 12 residues long. The CDR3 sequence is CASRIQGYEQYF. Here the CDR3 DNA reads TGTGCCAGCAGAATACAGGGCTACGAGCAGTACTTC.

V is TRBV2 and J is TRBJ1-1, with TRBD1 matching over 8 bases. Trimming removed 4 bases from V and 2 bases from J; junction bases left unmatched: 3. This CDR3 region has 14 residues. CDR1 SNHLY and CDR2 FYNNEI come from the germline V gene. CDR3 sequence: CASSAGGRNTEAFF. The CDR3 region has the DNA TGTGCCAGCAGTGCAGGGGGCCGAAACACTGAAGCTTTCTTT.

In its sample, this clone was seen a few times. The V gene is TRBV12-5, the J gene TRBJ1-2; TRBD1 aligns across 7 bases. The trim removed 5 bases at V and 8 bases at J, leaving 14 bases unmatched. The CDR3 consists of 15 residues. Germline-derived CDR1 and CDR2 are LGHNT and FRNRAP. The CDR3 DNA is TGTGCTAGTGGTCCCCAACCGGGGACAGTGGAGGGCTACACCTTC. This translates into CASGPQPGTVEGYTF.

The CDR3 DNA follows: TGTGCCAGCAGACGCGGCAATCAGCCCCAGCATTTT. This gives the protein CASRRGNQPQHF. V is TRBV25-1 and J is TRBJ1-5; D gene uncertain. CDR3 length equals 12 residues. Trimming shortened V by 6 bases and J by 2 bases, and 5 bases separated the two germline ends. The germline V gene encodes CDR1 MGHDK and CDR2 SYGVNS. Full variable domain (remainder filled in from reference TRBV25-1 and TRBJ1-5): EADIYQTPRYLVIGTGKKITLECSQTMGHDKMYWYQQDPGMELHLIHYSYGVNSTEKGDLSSESTVSRIRTEHFPLTLESARPSHTSQYLCASRRGNQPQHFGDGTRLSIL.

The chain recombines TRBV5-1 with TRBJ1-6; D not resolved. Germline CDR1 is SGHRS and CDR2 is YFSETQ. The V gene lost 0 bases and the J gene lost 8 bases, with 12 bases spanning the gap. This CDR3 has 15 amino acids. DNA of the CDR3: TGCGCCAGCAGCTTGGAGGGCCCCGGGGATTCACCCCTCCACTTT. Protein: CASSLEGPGDSPLHF.

J is TRBJ1-2 and V is TRBV9; D is unresolved. V was cut by 8 bases and J by 4 bases, with 12 bases left in between. CDR3 length equals 12 residues. CDR1 and CDR2 (germline): SGDLS, YYNGEE. CDR3 in amino acids: CASWRALYGYTF. CDR3 nucleotide sequence: TGTGCCAGTTGGAGGGCACTCTATGGCTACACCTTC.

Comments on this clone: Germline and junction disagree at one end, which may indicate a read error. The CDR3 sequence: CSSGQGPYEQYF. CDR3 DNA sequence: TGTTCCAGCGGTCAGGGGCCCTACGAGCAGTACTTC. The chain is built from TRBV7-9 and TRBJ2-7; TRBD1 might be the D (6 bases). Looked up from germline, CDR1 is SEHNR and CDR2 is FQNEAQ (reference sequence). The CDR3 totals 12 residues.

V is TRBV5-1 and J is TRBJ2-1; 14 bases are a match to TRBD2. The germline V gene encodes CDR1 SGHRS and CDR2 YFSETQ. Trimming cost V 0 bases and J 4 bases; bases outside gene matches: 9. The CDR3 has 19 amino acids. This CDR3 is CASSLARLAGGEVYNEQFF. CDR3 in DNA: TGCGCCAGCAGCTTGGCACGACTAGCGGGAGGGGAAGTTTACAATGAGCAGTTCTTC.

The genes are TRBV7-9 and TRBJ2-7, with TRBD1 as a possible D gene (5 bases). Germline V gives CDR1 SEHNR, CDR2 FQNEAQ (reference sequence). The CDR3 is 14 amino acids. V lost 4 bases, J lost 6 bases, and 16 bases lay in between. The CDR3 coding sequence is TGTGCCAGCAGCTCCCAGGGTCGCGGTGGCGAGCAGTACTTC. Residues: CASSSQGRGGEQYF.

V usage is TRBV7-9 and J usage is TRBJ2-5, with D unresolved. The CDR3 runs to 15 residues. V lost 0 bases, J lost 1 base, and 9 bases lay in between. Germline V gene data show CDR1 as SEHNR and CDR2 as FQNEAQ (reference sequence). CDR3 sequence (DNA): TGTGCCAGCAGCTTAGCGCGAACAGCCCAAGAGACCCAGTACTTC. This codes for CASSLARTAQETQYF.

The chain combines TRBV6-5 with TRBJ2-7; tentative D call: TRBD2 (6 bases). Looked up from germline, CDR1 is MNHEY and CDR2 is SVGAGI. This CDR3 spans 15 amino acids. Trimming cost V 7 bases and J 0 bases, with 16 bases left between them. The CDR3 DNA follows: TGTGCCAGCACCCTGAGGGCGGGGAGCTCCTACGAGCAGTACTTC. This translates into CASTLRAGSSYEQYF.

The chain joins TRBV7-6 to TRBJ2-2; TRBD2 agrees at 11 bases. Looked up from germline, CDR1 is SGHVS and CDR2 is FNYEAQ. The CDR3 loop spans 17 amino acids. The trim removed 1 base at V and 8 bases at J, leaving 9 bases unmatched. The CDR3 loop is CASSLEVGLADRGELFF. The DNA for the CDR3 is TGTGCCAGCAGCTTAGAGGTGGGACTAGCGGACCGGGGGGAGCTGTTTTTT. Based on the CDR3 plus reference TRBV7-6 and TRBJ2-2, the full variable domain is GAGVSQSPRYKVTKRGQDVALRCDPISGHVSLYWYRQALGQGPEFLTYFNYEAQQDKSGLPNDRFSAERPEGSISTLTIQRTEQRDSAMYRCASSLEVGLADRGELFFGEGSRLTVL.

This clone was observed a handful of times. The DNA for the CDR3 is TGTGCCAGTAGTGAGACAGGGGGCCGTGTTGGTGACACTGAAGCTTTCTTT. Residues: CASSETGGRVGDTEAFF. The V call is TRBV19, the J call TRBJ1-1; 10 bases line up with TRBD1. The CDR3 contains 17 residues. V lost 5 bases, J lost 3 bases, and 12 bases stayed unmatched. Germline CDR1 LNHDA, CDR2 SQIVND (reference sequence).

V is TRBV20-1 and J is TRBJ2-7; D remains unclear. V was cut by 3 bases and J by 3 bases, with 6 bases left in between. In germline, CDR1 is DFQATT, CDR2 SNEGSKA (reference sequence). The length of the CDR3 is 11 residues. This CDR3 reads CSARGSYEQYF. DNA of the CDR3: TGCAGTGCTAGGGGCAGCTACGAGCAGTACTTC.